This T cell receptor beta chain was identified in a study of shared clonotypes between healthy human individuals. Study-level information: Per-donor plates numbered three CD4 naive, three CD4 memory, two CD8 naive and one CD8 memory. Study findings and constraints: The study sampled only blood, and tissue repertoires likely differ.

Naive CD8 cells comprised CD45RO-negative, CCR7-positively selected cells, excluding terminally differentiated effector memory CD45RA+ cells. On this clone itself: Its antigen is not known.

Clones were sequenced by immunoSEQ multiplex PCR, and TCRdb holds only the in-frame ones, with some missing. This sample has some 630,000 clones, with roughly 95% found just once. V lost 6 bases and J lost 1, with 15 bases in between. This CDR3 spans 16 amino acids. CDR1 and CDR2 (germline): LNHNV, YYDKDF (reference sequence). The genes are TRBV15 and TRBJ2-2; D gene ambiguous. The sequencing input was naive CD8+ T cells sorted from blood. The clonotype comes from a young woman in good health. The CDR3 sequence is CATRPIWVENTGELFF. In nucleotides, the CDR3 is TGTGCCACCAGGCCGATCTGGGTGGAGAACACCGGGGAGCTGTTTTTT. Full variable domain (missing parts from reference TRBV15 and TRBJ2-2): DAMVIQNPRYQVTQFGKPVTLSCSQTLNHNVMYWYQQKSSQAPKLLFHYYDKDFNNEADTPDNFQSRRPNTSFCFLDIRSPGLGDTAMYLCATRPIWVENTGELFFGEGSRLTVL.